These 27 T cell receptor beta chains came from one sample sequenced in a study of blood T cell repertoires in COVID-19. Assay used: immunoSEQ multiplex PCR; TCRdb lists only in-frame clones, some missing. The data contain about 61,000 clones, roughly 80% of them seen just once; the ten biggest clones take up about 20%. The sequenced material came from peripheral blood. Receptors were obtained from an elderly man with active or convalescent COVID-19.

The gene calls are TRBV28 and TRBJ2-7; 10 bases are shared with TRBD1. The CDR3 length is 15 residues. The V gene's germline CDR1 is MDHEN and CDR2 SYDVKM. Losses at the gene ends were 5 bases for V and 5 bases for J; bases not matched to a gene: 9. CDR3 bases: TGTGCCAGCAGTGCTCCGGGACAGGGGATCCACGAGCAGTACTTC. Translation gives CASSAPGQGIHEQYF.

In nucleotides, the CDR3 is TGTGCCAGCAAGAACCCAGGGGTGAACACTGAAGCTTTCTTT. This codes for CASKNPGVNTEAFF. The rearrangement uses TRBV28 and TRBJ1-1; tentatively, D is TRBD1 (6 bases). The CDR3 is 14 residues long. The V and J ends lost 7 bases and 0 bases respectively, with 12 bases between them. Germline values: CDR1 MDHEN, CDR2 SYDVKM.

This rearrangement joins TRBV18 to TRBJ1-5; D not certain. Trimming pared 2 bases from V and 4 bases from J, leaving 12 bases between. CDR3 length: 15 amino acids. In germline, CDR1 is KGHSH, CDR2 LQKENI. CDR3: CASSPTFGSNQPQHF. The CDR3 DNA follows: TGTGCCAGCTCACCAACGTTCGGGTCGAATCAGCCCCAGCATTTT.

The chain is built from TRBV3-1 (or the pseudogene TRBV3-2) and TRBJ1-1; D gene unclear. The V gene's germline CDR1 is LGHDT and CDR2 YNNKEL (reference sequence). CDR3 length: 13 residues. Trimming took off 5 bases at V and 1 base at J, with 8 bases between the two ends. CDR3 sequence: CASSFHGNTEAFF. CDR3 nucleotide sequence: TGTGCCAGCAGCTTCCACGGGAACACTGAAGCTTTCTTT.

This clone was recorded once. V is TRBV27 and J is TRBJ2-3, with TRBD1 as a possible D gene (6 bases). Germline V lookup: CDR1 MNHEY, CDR2 SMNVEV (reference sequence). With 4 bases removed from V and 4 bases from J, the gap between germline ends came to 12 bases. The CDR3 consists of 14 residues. The CDR3 sequence: CASSYHRAADTQYF. In DNA, the CDR3 is TGTGCCAGCAGTTATCACAGGGCTGCAGATACGCAGTATTTT.

The V and J genes are TRBV9 and TRBJ2-7, with 7 bases lining up with TRBD1. The CDR3 covers 16 residues. The germline V gene encodes CDR1 SGDLS and CDR2 YYNGEE. Trimming took 0 bases from V and 2 from J; bases not matched to a gene: 8. CDR3 nucleotide sequence: TGTGCCAGCAGCGTAGGGGCCCGGGACAGCACCTACGAGCAGTACTTC. It is translated as CASSVGARDSTYEQYF.

V gene TRBV19 combines with J gene TRBJ1-4, with D perhaps matching TRBD1 (6 bases). The CDR3 has 12 amino acids. With 9 bases removed from V and 7 bases from J, the gap between germline ends came to 12 bases. Per the germline V gene, CDR1 is LNHDA and CDR2 is SQIVND (reference sequence). The CDR3 nucleotides are TGTGCCAGCCGGGACAAGCGTGAAAAACTGTTTTTT. The encoded protein is CASRDKREKLFF.

The chain carries TRBV5-1 and TRBJ2-3; a weak D match, TRBD2 (5 bases). V lost 0 bases and J lost 0, with 8 bases in between. This CDR3 has 15 amino acids. Germline loops: CDR1 SGHRS, CDR2 YFSETQ. The CDR3 reads CASSLGSDSTDTQYF. DNA of the CDR3: TGCGCCAGCAGCTTGGGTAGCGATAGCACAGATACGCAGTATTTT.

The chain employs TRBV12-3 or TRBV12-4 and TRBJ2-4, with 8 bases that match TRBD1. The CDR3 loop spans 12 amino acids. The V and J ends lost 10 bases and 7 bases, in that order; junction bases with no gene match: 6. This CDR3 is CATRDRLNIQYF. CDR3 bases: TGTGCCACCCGGGACAGGTTGAACATTCAGTACTTC.

This clone was detected a few times. J is TRBJ1-5 and V is TRBV14, with a possible D match to TRBD1 (5 bases). CDR3 length equals 18 residues. V dropped 1 base and J dropped 5 bases, with 21 bases sitting between them. Germline CDR1 SGHDN, CDR2 FVKESK. The CDR3 region is CASSQGFSGIQLDQPQHF. The CDR3 DNA is TGTGCCAGCAGCCAAGGTTTTTCAGGGATCCAATTGGATCAGCCCCAGCATTTT.

V gene TRBV28 combines with J gene TRBJ1-1, with D possibly being TRBD1 (6 bases). This CDR3 spans 15 amino acids. Germline-derived CDR1 and CDR2 are MDHEN and SYDVKM. Trimming removed 2 bases from V and 11 bases from J, with 21 bases in between. The CDR3 protein is CASSLGHLQAGEAFF. Written as DNA, the CDR3 is TGTGCCAGCAGTTTAGGCCACTTACAGGCAGGGGAGGCTTTCTTT.

V and J are TRBV11-2 and TRBJ2-7; 7 bases match TRBD2. This CDR3 region has 15 residues. Germline CDR1 is SGHAT and CDR2 is FQNNGV. J gave up 3 bases and V 6 bases, and 11 bases lay outside the gene matches. The CDR3 sequence: CASSSFPGGFYEQYF. In DNA, the CDR3 is TGTGCCAGCAGTTCCTTCCCGGGGGGATTCTACGAGCAGTACTTC.

This clone was found a few times. The chain links TRBV11-2 to TRBJ2-7; TRBD1 aligns across 11 bases. The V gene's germline CDR1 is SGHAT and CDR2 FQNNGV. The CDR3 is 18 residues long. V gave up 2 bases and J gave up 2 bases; unmatched junction bases: 11. CDR3 protein: CASSLQGQGGFLAYEQYF. In nucleotides, the CDR3 is TGTGCCAGCAGCTTACAGGGACAGGGGGGATTTTTGGCCTACGAGCAGTACTTC.

The chain recombines TRBV6-2 or TRBV6-3 with TRBJ1-6; D gene unclear. The length of the CDR3 is 13 residues. Per germline, CDR1 MNHEY and CDR2 SVGEGT. V lost 5 bases and J lost 8, with 10 bases in between. The CDR3 is CASSLSLHSPLHF. The CDR3 bases are TGTGCCAGCAGTCTCAGTTTACATTCACCCCTCCACTTT.

The V call is TRBV7-2, the J call TRBJ1-2, with D possibly TRBD1 on 6 matching bases. CDR3 length: 17 residues. Germline V CDR1 and CDR2: SGHTA, FQGNSA. V lost 3 bases and J 3 bases, leaving 20 bases between the germline ends. CDR3 in DNA: TGTGCCAGCAGCTTGGGGACACAGACCGTGCGACACTATGGCTACACCTTC. Residues: CASSLGTQTVRHYGYTF. Looking up the rest from reference TRBV7-2 and TRBJ1-2 gives the full variable domain: GAGVSQSPSNKVTEKGKDVELRCDPISGHTALYWYRQSLGQGLEFLIYFQGNSAPDKSGLPSDRFSAERTGGSVSTLTIQRTQQEDSAVYLCASSLGTQTVRHYGYTFGSGTRLTVV.

This chain links TRBV5-1 with TRBJ1-2; TRBD1 matches at 11 bases. The CDR3 loop spans 15 amino acids. The ends lost 4 bases at V and 6 bases at J; junction bases unmatched: 8. Germline V gene lookup returns CDR1 SGHRS and CDR2 YFSETQ. The CDR3 region is CASSKGQGAPDGYTF. CDR3 DNA: TGCGCCAGCAGCAAAGGACAGGGGGCGCCGGATGGCTACACCTTC.

This clone was counted once. This chain connects TRBV7-2 to TRBJ1-5; perhaps TRBD1 as D (5 bases). Trimming left V 2 bases short and J 7 bases short, with 9 bases between. The CDR3 is 13 amino acids. The germline V gene encodes CDR1 SGHTA and CDR2 FQGNSA. The CDR3 sequence: CASSLSGDQPQHF. CDR3 in DNA: TGTGCCAGCAGCTTATCGGGGGACCAGCCCCAGCATTTT.

This sequence joins TRBV30 and TRBJ2-7; 9 bases agree with TRBD1. The V and J ends lost 7 bases and 6 bases, in that order; junction bases with no gene match: 10. This CDR3 spans 13 amino acids. Germline V gives CDR1 GTSNPN, CDR2 SVGIG (reference sequence). This CDR3 reads CALRDRVKSEQYF. The CDR3 DNA reads as TGTGCCTTAAGGGACAGGGTAAAAAGCGAGCAGTACTTC.

This clone appeared a few times. This rearrangement joins TRBV2 to TRBJ1-4, with 9 bases fitting TRBD1. The CDR3 contains 15 residues. The V gene end was trimmed by 1 base and the J gene end by 6 bases; junction bases not matched to a gene: 3. The germline gives CDR1 SNHLY, CDR2 FYNNEI. In nucleotides, the CDR3 is TGTGCCAGCAGTGAAGAGGGACAGGGCTATGAAAAACTGTTTTTT. Its translation is CASSEEGQGYEKLFF.

The chain couples TRBV9 to TRBJ2-3, with D possibly matching TRBD1 (6 bases). The length of the CDR3 is 15 residues. Germline V CDR1 and CDR2: SGDLS, YYNGEE. Deletions cut 4 bases from V and 8 bases from J, with 20 bases between. CDR3 residues: CASSLDGGQGSTQYF. CDR3 in DNA: TGTGCCAGCAGCCTGGATGGGGGTCAGGGGAGTACGCAGTATTTT.

This clone showed up just a few times. The J gene is TRBJ2-2, the V gene TRBV5-1; D is perhaps TRBD2 (7 bases). Trimming removed 2 bases from V and 3 bases from J, with 11 bases in between. The CDR3 runs 15 residues. Germline-derived CDR1 and CDR2 are SGHRS and YFSETQ. Here the CDR3 reads CASSFRGAYTGELFF. As DNA, the CDR3 is TGCGCCAGCAGCTTCCGGGGGGCCTACACCGGGGAGCTGTTTTTT.

This sequence joins TRBV5-1 and TRBJ1-2; a weak D match, TRBD1 (5 bases). V lost 2 bases and J 4 bases, leaving 15 bases between the germline ends. Germline CDR1 and CDR2: SGHRS and YFSETQ. The CDR3 covers 15 residues. CDR3 bases: TGCGCCAGCAGCTTTTGGGGGGAAGGCGGCTATGGCTACACCTTC. Protein sequence: CASSFWGEGGYGYTF.

The genes are TRBV28 and TRBJ2-7, with 8 bases fitting TRBD2. V lost 8 bases to trimming and J lost 4 bases; unmatched junction nucleotides: 13. CDR1 is MDHEN and CDR2 is SYDVKM in the germline V gene. The CDR3 extends over 15 amino acids. CDR3 residues: CASRRRGGGSYEQYF. DNA for the CDR3: TGTGCCAGCCGTCGCCGGGGGGGCGGGAGTTACGAGCAGTACTTC.

This sequence joins TRBV24-1 and TRBJ2-1, with 13 bases identical to TRBD2. J was trimmed by 9 bases and V by 1 base; bases with no gene match: 2. The CDR3 loop spans 15 amino acids. Germline-derived CDR1 and CDR2 are KGHDR and SFDVKD. CDR3 region: CATSDFTSGRGEQFF. In DNA, the CDR3 is TGTGCCACCAGTGATTTTACTAGCGGGAGGGGTGAGCAGTTCTTC.

The chain employs TRBV5-1 and TRBJ2-7; 8 bases fit TRBD2. The ends lost 3 bases at V and 12 bases at J; junction bases unmatched: 11. The germline gives CDR1 SGHRS, CDR2 YFSETQ. The CDR3 covers 13 residues. The CDR3 loop is CASSSGSGVPWYF. CDR3 coding DNA: TGCGCCAGCAGCTCGGGTAGCGGGGTACCCTGGTACTTC.

This chain joins TRBV15 and TRBJ2-7; D is ambiguous. Deletions cut 0 bases from V and 3 bases from J, with 12 bases between. In germline, CDR1 is LNHNV, CDR2 YYDKDF (reference sequence). This CDR3 contains 15 residues. In nucleotides, the CDR3 is TGTGCCACCAGCAGAGATGCCCCGGGTAGCTACGAGCAGTACTTC. Amino acid sequence: CATSRDAPGSYEQYF.

The chain is built from TRBV15 and TRBJ2-3; 12 bases line up with TRBD2. Germline CDR1 and CDR2: LNHNV and YYDKDF (reference sequence). The CDR3 extends over 16 amino acids. V dropped 2 bases and J dropped 4; count of bases not matched to a gene: 4. The CDR3 sequence: CATSRPSGRAADTQYF. CDR3 nucleotides: TGTGCCACCAGCAGACCTAGCGGGAGGGCCGCAGATACGCAGTATTTT.